The next 21 T cell receptor beta chains were all read from a single sample in a study of shared clonotypes between healthy human individuals. Naive CD8 cells lacked CD45RO and underwent positive selection for CCR7, leaving out terminally differentiated effector memory CD45RA+ cells. The protocol was immunoSEQ multiplex PCR, while the TCRdb copy is restricted to in-frame clones and leaves out a portion. In the table there are 560,000 or so clones, approximately 96% of which are singletons. Sample: naive CD8+ T cells sorted from blood. The origin of the receptors is a woman aged 30 to 39 in good health.

The chain has TRBV19 and TRBJ1-5; D not certain. V was shortened by 5 bases and J by 0 bases, with 8 bases between the two germline ends. There are 14 residues in the CDR3. Germline CDR1 reads LNHDA; CDR2 reads SQIVND (reference sequence). The CDR3 reads CASSEENSNQPQHF. DNA for the CDR3: TGTGCCAGTAGTGAGGAGAATAGCAATCAGCCCCAGCATTTT.

The chain carries TRBV7-2 and TRBJ1-1, with TRBD1 identical over 11 bases. Germline CDR1 is SGHTA and CDR2 is FQGNSA. The CDR3 is 16 residues long. V was clipped by 9 bases and J by 6 bases; unmatched bases: 15. The CDR3 DNA follows: TGTGCCAGGGATAAGACAGGGACAGGGGGGTTGGCTGAAGCTTTCTTT. It is translated as CARDKTGTGGLAEAFF.

This clone showed up just once. The chain recombines TRBV14 with TRBJ2-7; 8 nucleotides align to TRBD1. The junction had 4 bases not matched to a gene; V was cut back by 4 bases and J by 2 bases. CDR3 length: 14 amino acids. The germline CDR1 and CDR2 sequences are SGHDN and FVKESK. The CDR3 nucleotides are TGTGCCAGCAGCCGAAGGGGACAGGCCTACGAGCAGTACTTC. Protein sequence: CASSRRGQAYEQYF.

As concerns this clone: One junction end does not reproduce the germline sequence, and a read error may be involved. In the same sample, other DNA sequences code for this CDR3. The rearrangement uses TRBV19 and TRBJ2-2, with TRBD1 matching 8 bases. Germline V lookup: CDR1 LNHDA, CDR2 SQIVND (reference sequence). There are 17 residues in the CDR3. The CDR3 protein is CASSPPARTGFAGELFF. DNA of the CDR3: TGTGCCAGTAGTCCTCCGGCCCGGACAGGGTTCGCCGGGGAGTTGTTTTTT. The full variable domain, completed using reference TRBV19 and TRBJ2-2, is DGGITQSPKYLFRKEGQNVTLSCEQNLNHDAMYWYRQDPGQGLRLIYYSQIVNDFQKGDIAEGYSVSREKKESFPLTVTSAQKNPTAFYLCASSPPARTGFAGELFFGEGSRLTVL.

The V call is TRBV5-8, the J call TRBJ2-7; D gene ambiguous. Germline values: CDR1 SGHTS, CDR2 YDEGEE. There are 14 residues in the CDR3. V gave up 0 bases and J gave up 3 bases, with 10 bases separating them. The CDR3 DNA reads as TGTGCCAGCAGCTTGGCGGCCCATAACTACGAGCAGTACTTC. This translates into CASSLAAHNYEQYF.

The rearrangement uses TRBV28 and TRBJ2-7, with 13 bases lining up with TRBD2. Germline V gives CDR1 MDHEN, CDR2 SYDVKM. The CDR3 loop spans 15 amino acids. V shed 5 bases, J shed 4 bases, and the junction held 5 bases outside the gene matches. The CDR3 bases are TGTGCCAGCAGTGCGGGACTAGCGGGACCGTACGAGCAGTACTTC. It is translated as CASSAGLAGPYEQYF.

This chain links TRBV19 with TRBJ1-1; no definite D call. The ends were cut back, 3 bases at V and 5 bases at J, with 16 bases in the middle. The germline CDR1 and CDR2 sequences are LNHDA and SQIVND (reference sequence). CDR3 length: 15 amino acids. CDR3 protein: CASSIFRTPKTEAFF. The CDR3 bases are TGTGCCAGTAGTATTTTTAGGACCCCCAAGACTGAAGCTTTCTTT. Based on the CDR3 plus reference TRBV19 and TRBJ1-1, the full variable domain is DGGITQSPKYLFRKEGQNVTLSCEQNLNHDAMYWYRQDPGQGLRLIYYSQIVNDFQKGDIAEGYSVSREKKESFPLTVTSAQKNPTAFYLCASSIFRTPKTEAFFGQGTRLTVV.

The gene calls are TRBV30 and TRBJ2-7, with TRBD1 identical over 10 bases. Per germline, CDR1 GTSNPN and CDR2 SVGIG (reference sequence). J gave up 0 bases and V 8 bases, and 10 bases lay outside the gene matches. CDR3 size: 15 residues. CDR3 sequence (DNA): TGTGCCACGGCCAGCGACAGGGGGCTCTCCTACGAGCAGTACTTC. Translation gives CATASDRGLSYEQYF.

This chain joins TRBV19 and TRBJ2-7; 9 bases are a match to TRBD1. Germline V gives CDR1 LNHDA, CDR2 SQIVND (reference sequence). The CDR3 consists of 15 residues. V lost 4 bases to trimming and J lost 4 bases; unmatched junction nucleotides: 8. The CDR3 DNA follows: TGTGCCAGTAGTACAACAGGGGGCAGAGTATACGAGCAGTACTTC. Translated, it gives CASSTTGGRVYEQYF. The whole variable domain, filled in from reference TRBV19 and TRBJ2-7, reads DGGITQSPKYLFRKEGQNVTLSCEQNLNHDAMYWYRQDPGQGLRLIYYSQIVNDFQKGDIAEGYSVSREKKESFPLTVTSAQKNPTAFYLCASSTTGGRVYEQYFGPGTRLTVT.

This chain joins TRBV6-5 and TRBJ2-7; 10 bases align to TRBD2. Per the germline V gene, CDR1 is MNHEY and CDR2 is SVGAGI. V lost 6 bases, J lost 4 bases, and 9 bases stayed unmatched. The CDR3 length is 15 residues. The CDR3 sequence is CASSRTSGKGYEQYF. The CDR3 nucleotides read TGTGCCAGCAGCCGTACTAGCGGGAAGGGATACGAGCAGTACTTC.

V gene TRBV18 combines with J gene TRBJ1-2, with TRBD1 identical over 10 bases. Germline CDR1 reads KGHSH; CDR2 reads LQKENI. Trimming took 5 bases from V and 8 from J; bases not matched to a gene: 5. CDR3 length: 13 residues. Here the CDR3 DNA reads TGTGCCAGCTCAACCGGGACAGGGGTGGGCTACACCTTC. Residues: CASSTGTGVGYTF.

The chain joins TRBV11-2 to TRBJ1-2, with a weak D call TRBD1 (5 bases). Germline CDR1 and CDR2: SGHAT and FQNNGV. Trimming removed 1 base from V and 8 bases from J, with 11 bases in between. The CDR3 is 13 residues long. CDR3 nucleotides: TGTGCCAGCAGCTTAGGCAGGGCCCACGGCTACACCTTC. It encodes CASSLGRAHGYTF.

The chain combines TRBV5-1 with TRBJ2-5; maybe TRBD2 (5 bases). CDR3 length equals 18 residues. From germline, CDR1 is SGHRS and CDR2 YFSETQ. Trimming removed 0 bases at V and 3 bases at J, with 21 bases between. CDR3 DNA: TGCGCCAGCAGCTTGGAGTCGCTAGCCGTAACCCCGAAAGAGACCCAGTACTTC. This translates into CASSLESLAVTPKETQYF.

The chain couples TRBV28 to TRBJ2-3, with TRBD2 as a possible D gene (5 bases). Looked up from germline, CDR1 is MDHEN and CDR2 is SYDVKM. V lost 6 bases, J lost 5 bases, and 12 bases lay in between. This CDR3 is 13 amino acids long. This CDR3 is CASSFFRGDTQYF. DNA of the CDR3: TGTGCCAGCAGCTTCTTCCGGGGAGATACGCAGTATTTT. Full variable domain (outside the CDR3, taken from reference TRBV28 and TRBJ2-3): DVKVTQSSRYLVKRTGEKVFLECVQDMDHENMFWYRQDPGLGLRLIYFSYDVKMKEKGDIPEGYSVSREKKERFSLILESASTNQTSMYLCASSFFRGDTQYFGPGTRLTVL.

CDR3 sequence reads: CASSLVGLAGFSGNTIYF. In DNA form, the CDR3 reads TGTGCCAGCAGCTTAGTAGGGCTCGCGGGGTTCTCTGGAAACACCATATATTTT. This chain uses TRBV7-9 with TRBJ1-3, with D hard to call. There are 18 residues in the CDR3. V was cut by 1 base and J by 0 bases, with 16 bases left in between. The germline gives CDR1 SEHNR, CDR2 FQNEAQ (reference sequence).

Remarks on this clone: This sample also contains other DNA sequences that code for the same CDR3. The chain links TRBV5-6 to TRBJ2-2; D perhaps matches TRBD2 (6 bases). The germline gives CDR1 SGHDT, CDR2 YYEEEE. This CDR3 has 14 amino acids. V lost 5 bases and J 2 bases, leaving 10 bases between the germline ends. The CDR3 DNA is TGTGCCAGCAGTCTCGGGGGAAACACCGGGGAGCTGTTTTTT. This translates into CASSLGGNTGELFF.

In DNA form, the CDR3 reads TGCGCCAGCAGTGATGACCTCTATGGCTACACCTTC. This gives the protein CASSDDLYGYTF. The chain uses TRBV10-2 and TRBJ1-2; D is ambiguous. Between the trimmed V and J ends, which lost 3 bases and 4 bases, there was a span of 6 bases. The CDR3 sequence is 12 residues long. Germline V gene data show CDR1 as WSHSY and CDR2 as SAAADI.

The chain employs TRBV25-1 and TRBJ2-2, with 8 nucleotides matching TRBD1. Germline CDR1 reads MGHDK; CDR2 reads SYGVNS. The J segment lost 6 bases and the V segment lost 4 bases, leaving 10 bases of the junction unmatched. This CDR3 has 16 amino acids. In nucleotides, the CDR3 is TGTGCCAGCAGTGCTCTTGGGACAGGTTCGGCCGGGGAGCTGTTTTTT. Its protein product is CASSALGTGSAGELFF. Full variable domain (outside the CDR3, taken from reference TRBV25-1 and TRBJ2-2): EADIYQTPRYLVIGTGKKITLECSQTMGHDKMYWYQQDPGMELHLIHYSYGVNSTEKGDLSSESTVSRIRTEHFPLTLESARPSHTSQYLCASSALGTGSAGELFFGEGSRLTVL.

The chain links TRBV7-9 to TRBJ2-5; D unclear. The germline V and J ends were trimmed by 4 bases and 0 bases, with 6 bases remaining between them. CDR3 length: 13 residues. The germline gives CDR1 SEHNR, CDR2 FQNEAQ (reference sequence). The CDR3 DNA reads as TGTGCCAGCAGCTACCAGAACCAAGAGACCCAGTACTTC. Its protein product is CASSYQNQETQYF. The full variable domain, in which reference TRBV7-9 and TRBJ2-5 provide the parts outside the CDR3, is DTGVSQNPRHKITKRGQNVTFRCDPISEHNRLYWYRQTLGQGPEFLTYFQNEAQLEKSRLLSDRFSAERPKGSFSTLEIQRTEQGDSAMYLCASSYQNQETQYFGPGTRLLVL.

V gene TRBV9 combines with J gene TRBJ2-2, with 8 bases that match TRBD2. With 4 bases clipped from V and 5 bases from J, the junction kept 7 bases outside the gene matches. The CDR3 runs 15 residues. The germline CDR1 and CDR2 sequences are SGDLS and YYNGEE. The CDR3 region has the DNA TGTGCCAGCAGCCAGAGGTTAGCGGGGACCGGGGAGCTGTTTTTT. Translation: CASSQRLAGTGELFF. The whole variable domain, remainder taken from reference TRBV9 and TRBJ2-2, is DSGVTQTPKHLITATGQRVTLRCSPRSGDLSVYWYQQSLDQGLQFLIQYYNGEERAKGNILERFSAQQFPDLHSELNLSSLELGDSALYFCASSQRLAGTGELFFGEGSRLTVL.

The CDR3 coding sequence is TGTGCCAGCAGTTTGCCGTATACAGGGGACGAGCAGTACTTC. Translating gives CASSLPYTGDEQYF. The chain is built from TRBV28 and TRBJ2-7; 7 nucleotides line up with TRBD1. V shed 3 bases and J 5 bases; nucleotides not matched to a gene: 7. This CDR3 is 14 amino acids long. CDR1 is MDHEN, CDR2 SYDVKM, per germline.